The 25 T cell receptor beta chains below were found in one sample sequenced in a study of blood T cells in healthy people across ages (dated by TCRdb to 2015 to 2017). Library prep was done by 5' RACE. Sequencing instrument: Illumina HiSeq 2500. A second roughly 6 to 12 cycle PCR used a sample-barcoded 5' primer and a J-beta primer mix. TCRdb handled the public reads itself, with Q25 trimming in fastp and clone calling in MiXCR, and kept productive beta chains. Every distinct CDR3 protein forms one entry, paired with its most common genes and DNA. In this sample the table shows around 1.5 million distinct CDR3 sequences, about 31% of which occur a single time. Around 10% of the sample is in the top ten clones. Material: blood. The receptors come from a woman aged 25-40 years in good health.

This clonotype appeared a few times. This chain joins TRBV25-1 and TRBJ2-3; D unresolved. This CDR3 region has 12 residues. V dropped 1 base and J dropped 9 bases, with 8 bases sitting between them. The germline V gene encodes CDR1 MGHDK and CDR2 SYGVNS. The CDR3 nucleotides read TGTGCCAGCAGTGAATTAGTGGGAACGCAGTATTTT. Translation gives CASSELVGTQYF.

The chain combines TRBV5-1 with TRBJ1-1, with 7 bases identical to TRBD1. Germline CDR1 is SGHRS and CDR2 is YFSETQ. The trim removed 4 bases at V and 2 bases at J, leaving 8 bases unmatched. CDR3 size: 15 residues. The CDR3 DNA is TGCGCCAGCAGCCCAGCCGGGACAGTTAACACTGAAGCTTTCTTT. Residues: CASSPAGTVNTEAFF.

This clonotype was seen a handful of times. The CDR3 coding sequence is TGTGCCAGCACAAGGACAGGGAGCTACAATGAGCAGTTCTTC. This codes for CASTRTGSYNEQFF. V is TRBV25-1 and J is TRBJ2-1; 8 bases agree with TRBD1. CDR1 is MGHDK and CDR2 is SYGVNS in the germline V gene. This CDR3 is built from 14 residues. The J segment lost 3 bases and the V segment lost 7 bases, leaving 5 bases of the junction unmatched.

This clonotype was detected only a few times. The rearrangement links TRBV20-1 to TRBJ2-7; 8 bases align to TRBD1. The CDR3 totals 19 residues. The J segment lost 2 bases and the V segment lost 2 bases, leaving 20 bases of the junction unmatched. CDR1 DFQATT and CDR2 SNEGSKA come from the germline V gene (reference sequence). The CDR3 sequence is CSARPENLPGQEYAYEQYF. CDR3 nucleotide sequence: TGCAGTGCTAGACCAGAAAATTTACCGGGACAGGAATACGCCTACGAGCAGTACTTC.

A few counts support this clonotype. The CDR3: CSANLNTGELFF. The CDR3 DNA reads as TGCAGTGCTAATCTGAACACCGGGGAGCTGTTTTTT. The chain joins TRBV20-1 to TRBJ2-2; D not certain. The CDR3 spans 12 residues. The ends were cut back, 4 bases at V and 1 base at J, with 4 bases in the middle. Germline CDR1 reads DFQATT; CDR2 reads SNEGSKA (reference sequence).

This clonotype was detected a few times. The CDR3 spells CASNRTGLAGAGYF. The CDR3 nucleotides are TGTGCCAGCAACAGGACGGGACTAGCGGGGGCGGGGTACTTC. V and J are TRBV11-1 and TRBJ2-5; TRBD2 matches at 14 bases. The CDR3 runs 14 residues. Germline CDR1 reads SGHAT; CDR2 reads FQDESV (reference sequence). After removal of 7 bases from V and 13 bases from J, the junction contained 11 bases not matched to a gene. The full variable domain, rest sourced from reference TRBV11-1 and TRBJ2-5, is EAEVAQSPRYKITEKSQAVAFWCDPISGHATLYWYRQILGQGPELLVQFQDESVVDDSQLPKDRFSAERLKGVDSTLKIQPAELGDSAMYLCASNRTGLAGAGYFGPGTRLLVL.

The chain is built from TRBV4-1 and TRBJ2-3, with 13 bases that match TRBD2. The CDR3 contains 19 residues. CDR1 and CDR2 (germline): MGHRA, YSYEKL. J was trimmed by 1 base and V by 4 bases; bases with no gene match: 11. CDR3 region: CASSPGTSGTAGGTDTQYF. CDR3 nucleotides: TGCGCCAGCAGCCCCGGGACTAGCGGGACCGCCGGGGGCACAGATACGCAGTATTTT.

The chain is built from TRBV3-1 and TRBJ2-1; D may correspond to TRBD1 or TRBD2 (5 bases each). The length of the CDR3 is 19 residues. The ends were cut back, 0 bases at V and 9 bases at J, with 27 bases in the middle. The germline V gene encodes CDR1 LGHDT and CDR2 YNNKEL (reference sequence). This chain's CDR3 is CASSQETGPQLGYGSEQFF. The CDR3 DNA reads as TGTGCCAGCAGCCAAGAGACGGGACCTCAGTTGGGTTACGGATCTGAGCAGTTCTTC.

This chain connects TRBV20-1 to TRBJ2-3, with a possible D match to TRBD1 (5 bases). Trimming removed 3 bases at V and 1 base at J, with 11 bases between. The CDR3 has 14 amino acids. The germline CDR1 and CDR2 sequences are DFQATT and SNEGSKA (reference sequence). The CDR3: CSASWTRRTDTQYF. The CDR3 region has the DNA TGCAGTGCTAGTTGGACAAGACGCACAGATACGCAGTATTTT.

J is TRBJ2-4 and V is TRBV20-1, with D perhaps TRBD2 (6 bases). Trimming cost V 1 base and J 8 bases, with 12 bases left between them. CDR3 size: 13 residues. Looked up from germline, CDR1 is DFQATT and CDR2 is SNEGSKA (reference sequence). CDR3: CSARGTSHDIQYF. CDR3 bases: TGCAGTGCTAGAGGCACTAGCCATGACATTCAGTACTTC.

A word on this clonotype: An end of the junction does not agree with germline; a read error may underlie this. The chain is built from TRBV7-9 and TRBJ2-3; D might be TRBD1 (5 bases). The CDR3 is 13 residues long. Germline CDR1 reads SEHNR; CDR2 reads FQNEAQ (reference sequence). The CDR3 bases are TGTGCCAACAGCTCGGACATGGCAGATACGCAGTATTTT. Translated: CANSSDMADTQYF.

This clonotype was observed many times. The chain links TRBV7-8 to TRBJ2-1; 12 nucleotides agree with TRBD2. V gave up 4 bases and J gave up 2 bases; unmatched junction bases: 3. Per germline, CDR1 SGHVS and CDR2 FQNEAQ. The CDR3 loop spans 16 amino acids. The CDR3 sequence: CASSSTSGGPYNEQFF. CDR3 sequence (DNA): TGTGCCAGCAGCTCTACTAGCGGGGGGCCCTACAATGAGCAGTTCTTC.

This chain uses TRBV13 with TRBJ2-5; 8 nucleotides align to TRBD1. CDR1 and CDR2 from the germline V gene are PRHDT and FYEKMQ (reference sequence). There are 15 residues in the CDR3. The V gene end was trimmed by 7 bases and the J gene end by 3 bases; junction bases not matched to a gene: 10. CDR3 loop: CASTGAGGWEETQYF. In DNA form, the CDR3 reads TGTGCCAGCACGGGGGCAGGGGGCTGGGAAGAGACCCAGTACTTC.

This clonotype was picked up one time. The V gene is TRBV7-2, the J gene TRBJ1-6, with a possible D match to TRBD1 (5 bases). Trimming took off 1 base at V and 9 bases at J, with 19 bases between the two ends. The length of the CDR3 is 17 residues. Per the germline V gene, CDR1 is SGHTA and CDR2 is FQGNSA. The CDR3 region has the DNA TGTGCCAGCAGCTTAGTTCGGGGCGGGGATTTGGGTTCACCCCTCCACTTT. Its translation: CASSLVRGGDLGSPLHF.

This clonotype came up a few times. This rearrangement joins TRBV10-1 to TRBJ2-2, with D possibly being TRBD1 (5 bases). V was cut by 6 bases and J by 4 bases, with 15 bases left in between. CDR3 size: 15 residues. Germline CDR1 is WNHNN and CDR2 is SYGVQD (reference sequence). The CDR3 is CASSWTSSLTGELFF. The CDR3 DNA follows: TGCGCCAGCAGCTGGACATCATCTCTCACCGGGGAGCTGTTTTTT.

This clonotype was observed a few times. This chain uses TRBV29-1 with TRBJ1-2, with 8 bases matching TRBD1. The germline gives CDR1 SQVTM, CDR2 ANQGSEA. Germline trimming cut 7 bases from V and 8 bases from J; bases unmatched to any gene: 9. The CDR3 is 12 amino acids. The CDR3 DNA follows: TGCAGCGATTTCACAGGGGGTCAGGGCTACACCTTC. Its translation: CSDFTGGQGYTF.

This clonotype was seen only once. CDR3 DNA: TGTGCCAGCGGGATTCAGGGGGGAGAAGCTTTCTTT. Translation gives CASGIQGGEAFF. The chain employs TRBV25-1 and TRBJ1-1; 7 nucleotides align to TRBD1. CDR1 is MGHDK and CDR2 is SYGVNS in the germline V gene. The length of the CDR3 is 12 residues. Trimming at V came to 8 bases and at J to 8 bases, leaving 8 bases not matched to a gene.

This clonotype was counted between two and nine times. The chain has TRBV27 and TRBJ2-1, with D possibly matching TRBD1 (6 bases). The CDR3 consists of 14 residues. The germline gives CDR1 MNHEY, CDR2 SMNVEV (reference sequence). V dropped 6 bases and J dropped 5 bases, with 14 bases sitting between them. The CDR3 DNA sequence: TGTGCCAGCAGAACTGTGGGACAAAACAATGAGCAGTTCTTC. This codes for CASRTVGQNNEQFF.

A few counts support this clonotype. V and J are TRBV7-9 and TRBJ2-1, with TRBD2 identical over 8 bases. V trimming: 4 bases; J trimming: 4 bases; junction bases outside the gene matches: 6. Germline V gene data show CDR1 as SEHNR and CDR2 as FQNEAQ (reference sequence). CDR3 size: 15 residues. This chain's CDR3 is CASSSPGGGYNEQFF. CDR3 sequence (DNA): TGTGCCAGCAGCTCCCCGGGGGGGGGATACAATGAGCAGTTCTTC.

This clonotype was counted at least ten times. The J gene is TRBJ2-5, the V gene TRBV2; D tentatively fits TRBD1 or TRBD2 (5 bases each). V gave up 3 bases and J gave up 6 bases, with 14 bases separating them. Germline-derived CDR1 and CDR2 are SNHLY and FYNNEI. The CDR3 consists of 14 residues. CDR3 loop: CASSETGPRKTQYF. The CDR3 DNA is TGTGCCAGCAGTGAGACGGGACCTAGAAAGACCCAGTACTTC.

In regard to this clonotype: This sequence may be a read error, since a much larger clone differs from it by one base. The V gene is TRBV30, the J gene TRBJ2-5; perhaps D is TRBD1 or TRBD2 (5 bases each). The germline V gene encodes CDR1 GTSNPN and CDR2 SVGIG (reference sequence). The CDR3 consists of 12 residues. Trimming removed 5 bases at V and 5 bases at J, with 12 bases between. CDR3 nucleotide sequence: TGTGCCTGGGGTAGTTGGGGGGAGACCCAGTACTTC. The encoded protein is CAWGSWGETQYF.

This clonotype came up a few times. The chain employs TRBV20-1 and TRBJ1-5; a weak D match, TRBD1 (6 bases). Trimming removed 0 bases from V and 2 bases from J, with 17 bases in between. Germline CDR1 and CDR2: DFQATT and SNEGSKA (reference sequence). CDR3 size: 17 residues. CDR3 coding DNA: TGCAGTGCTAGAGATGTTCGGAGGGGGGTGCGCAATCAGCCCCAGCATTTT. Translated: CSARDVRRGVRNQPQHF.

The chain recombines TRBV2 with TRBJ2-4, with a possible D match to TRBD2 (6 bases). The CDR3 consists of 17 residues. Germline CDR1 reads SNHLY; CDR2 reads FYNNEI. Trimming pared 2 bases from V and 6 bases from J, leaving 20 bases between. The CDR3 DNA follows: TGTGCCAGCAGTGAATCCTGGGGACCGAGGAGGGGAAACATTCAGTACTTC. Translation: CASSESWGPRRGNIQYF. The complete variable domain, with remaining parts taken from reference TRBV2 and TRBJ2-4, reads EPEVTQTPSHQVTQMGQEVILRCVPISNHLYFYWYRQILGQKVEFLVSFYNNEISEKSEIFDDQFSVERPDGSNFTLKIRSTKLEDSAMYFCASSESWGPRRGNIQYFGAGTRLSVL.

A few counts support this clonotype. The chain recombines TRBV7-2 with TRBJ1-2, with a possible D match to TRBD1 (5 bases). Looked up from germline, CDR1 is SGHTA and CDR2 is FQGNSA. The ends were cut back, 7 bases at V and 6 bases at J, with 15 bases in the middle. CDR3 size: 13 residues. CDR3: CASTQGSVDGYTF. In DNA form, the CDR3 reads TGTGCCAGCACCCAGGGTAGTGTGGATGGCTACACCTTC.

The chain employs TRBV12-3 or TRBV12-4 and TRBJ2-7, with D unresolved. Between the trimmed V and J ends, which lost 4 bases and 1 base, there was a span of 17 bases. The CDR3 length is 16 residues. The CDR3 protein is CASSSFLTTRSYEQYF. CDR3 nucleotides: TGTGCCAGCAGTTCATTCTTGACGACACGTTCCTACGAGCAGTACTTC.